The text below deals with one T cell receptor (beta chain). The antigen it recognizes is unknown. Base qualities are not recorded, but no much larger clone differs from it by a single base. The germline V gene supplies CDR1 MGHRA and CDR2 YSYEKL. Trimmed from V: 5 bases; trimmed from J: 0 bases; junction bases lacking a gene match: 6. The CDR3 has 16 amino acids, counting the end cysteine and phenylalanine. Just CDR3 DNA is preserved here, 48 bases in frame from base 1. The 35 to 40 donors, aged roughly 6 to 95 years, were systemically healthy Caucasian individuals from Russia. Each donor gave 8 to 10 milliliters of peripheral blood, collected into EDTA-treated Vacutainer tubes. Ficoll-Paque density-gradient centrifugation was used to isolate PBMCs, with at least 6.5 million per sample. Total RNA was extracted from PBMCs with Trizol reagent, with at least 5.5 micrograms obtained per sample. For every donor, an aliquot of PBMCs went through flow cytometry to measure the percentages of naive CD45RAhigh/CD27high T cells.

These data belong to a study of blood T cells in healthy people across ages (dated by TCRdb to between 2014 and 2017). In the study overall: Template switching captured roughly one uniquely barcoded TCR beta cDNA molecule per two T cells in model experiments. The study measured age-related changes in TCR beta repertoire diversity using deep sequencing normalized with unique cDNA molecular identifiers. Donors were grouped into four age groups: young (average approximately 15 years), middle-aged (less than 40), aged (around 66) and long-lived (over 80). To avoid experimental bias, donors of different ages were distributed randomly across sequencing lanes. For two donors (one aged 18 to 30 and one aged 80 or older), the study analyzed two additional independent replicas of 1 million unique cDNA reads from the same blood draw. Points the paper makes about the study in general: Because the CMV infection status of the donors was unknown, age-related changes in expanded clonotypes may potentially have been confounded. Because profiling used bulk unsorted PBMCs, naive and antigen-experienced compartments could not be compared conclusively. Observed TCR beta diversity per million T cells fell roughly linearly with age, and a significant reduction was already apparent by age about 38. Estimates of total diversity from one million sequenced T cells were regarded as lower bounds and underestimates. Compared with the aged group, the long-lived group had more naive CD4+ T cells, fewer expanded clones and increased TCR diversity, suggesting age selection. A strong correlation was found between observed TCR beta diversity and the percentage of naive T cells measured by flow cytometry.

Libraries came from 5' RACE. Sequencing took place on an Illumina HiSeq 2500. A second 7 to 11 cycle PCR used a sample-barcoded 5' primer and a J-beta primer mix. Each TCR beta cDNA molecule received a unique molecular identifier from a template-switch 5' adaptor carrying 12 random nucleotides. Each sample yielded at least 2.5 million CDR3-containing paired-end reads. All of the RNA was converted into first-strand cDNA using the Mint cDNA synthesis kit, with a TRBC-specific oligonucleotide serving as the primer. Following uracil-DNA glycosylase treatment, a first 18-cycle PCR with universal primers M1SS and BC2_uni_R was performed on all cDNA. The authors' analysis ran thus. Normalization of each sample was performed by random selection of 1 million high-quality reads, each carrying a distinct molecular identifier. Reads sharing molecular identifiers were discarded rather than binned into consensus sequences. MiTCR, set to a Q25 quality threshold and the strictest error-elimination algorithm, was used for CDR3 identification, clonotype clustering and error correction. A nonparametric unseen species model using Euler transformation provided a lower-bound estimate of total TCR beta diversity. TCRdb trimmed the raw reads at Q25, called clones with MiXCR and kept productive beta chains. Rows are combined by CDR3 protein, so each entry shows the most common genes and DNA. TCRdb, rather than the study authors, made the V and J calls. The sample table lists roughly 1.6 million distinct CDR3 sequences, roughly 30% of them with a count of one. The ten largest clones add up to roughly 10% of the sample.

The sequenced sample consisted of blood. Recombination linked TRBV4-1 to TRBJ2-1; 8 bases in the middle match TRBD1. The receptor's source is a woman aged 25 to 39 in good health. The CDR3 corresponds to CASSYGQGYSYNEQFF. The DNA sequence is as follows: TGCGCCAGCAGCTACGGACAGGGCTACTCCTACAATGAGCAGTTCTTC.